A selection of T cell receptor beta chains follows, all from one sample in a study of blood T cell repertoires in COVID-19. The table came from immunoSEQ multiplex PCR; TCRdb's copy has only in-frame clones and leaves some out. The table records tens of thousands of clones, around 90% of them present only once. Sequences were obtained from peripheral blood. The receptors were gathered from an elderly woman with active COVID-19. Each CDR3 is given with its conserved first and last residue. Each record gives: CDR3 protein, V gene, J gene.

cdr3_aa: CASSQTLAGASVQEYF
v_call: TRBV7-8
j_call: TRBJ2-7

cdr3_aa: CASSPSGRAGNTGELFF
v_call: TRBV4-1
j_call: TRBJ2-2

cdr3_aa: CARVEGREVTGELFF
v_call: TRBV6-5
j_call: TRBJ2-2

cdr3_aa: CASSGVLGETQYF
v_call: TRBV19
j_call: TRBJ2-5

cdr3_aa: CASLPDRTGNTIYF
v_call: TRBV18
j_call: TRBJ1-3

cdr3_aa: CASSLGAMGLAGVDTQYF
v_call: TRBV11-3
j_call: TRBJ2-3

cdr3_aa: CASSPSRTAGNTIYF
v_call: TRBV18
j_call: TRBJ1-3

cdr3_aa: CASSLWRGEAFF
v_call: TRBV7-9
j_call: TRBJ1-1

cdr3_aa: CASRQFSGSSLETQYF
v_call: TRBV28
j_call: TRBJ2-5

cdr3_aa: CASRIGQGGYNEQFF
v_call: TRBV28
j_call: TRBJ2-1

cdr3_aa: CASSPTRSGSYNEQFF
v_call: TRBV7-3
j_call: TRBJ2-1

cdr3_aa: CASSPSGQGGETQYF
v_call: TRBV5-5
j_call: TRBJ2-5

cdr3_aa: CSVPGQGDYEQYF
v_call: TRBV29-1
j_call: TRBJ2-7

cdr3_aa: CAISESQVGKLFF
v_call: TRBV10-3
j_call: TRBJ1-4

cdr3_aa: CASRGTGGQETQYF
v_call: TRBV5-6
j_call: TRBJ2-5

cdr3_aa: CASSIGGGASGYTF
v_call: TRBV19
j_call: TRBJ1-2